These 21 T cell receptor beta chains came from one sample sequenced in a study of shared clonotypes between healthy human individuals. The data were produced by immunoSEQ multiplex PCR, yet TCRdb's version contains in-frame clones alone and is incomplete. Of 2 million to 3 million clones in the sample, roughly nine tenths are singletons; the top ten hold about 0.13%. Material: naive CD4+ T cells sorted from blood. The subset: CD45RA+ positively selected. These receptors were obtained from a man aged 18 to 35 in good health.

The rearrangement uses TRBV10-3 and TRBJ2-7, with D perhaps given as TRBD1 or TRBD2 (5 bases each). The CDR3 length is 15 residues. V was trimmed by 3 bases and J by 5 bases, leaving 17 bases between them. Germline CDR1 reads ENHRY; CDR2 reads SYGVKD. CDR3: CAISDSVGPRDEQYF. CDR3 bases: TGTGCCATCAGTGATTCTGTGGGACCCAGGGACGAGCAGTACTTC.

This clone was observed a single time. This sequence joins TRBV7-6 and TRBJ2-2; D possibly corresponds to TRBD2 (6 bases). Between the trimmed V and J ends, which lost 5 bases and 4 bases, there was a span of 17 bases. Germline V gives CDR1 SGHVS, CDR2 FNYEAQ. CDR3 length equals 16 residues. The CDR3 sequence: CASSKTSSEGTGELFF. As DNA, the CDR3 is TGTGCCAGCAGCAAGACATCTAGCGAGGGCACCGGGGAGCTGTTTTTT.

CDR3 nucleotide sequence: TGTGCCAGCAGCCAGGACAGGGGGACCTACGAGCAGTACTTC. Its protein product is CASSQDRGTYEQYF. The chain recombines TRBV5-6 with TRBJ2-7, with 10 bases identical to TRBD1. V lost 4 bases and J lost 2; bases outside the gene matches: 3. The CDR3 is 14 residues long. Germline V gene lookup returns CDR1 SGHDT and CDR2 YYEEEE.

V gene TRBV10-3 combines with J gene TRBJ2-5, with D tentatively TRBD1 or TRBD2 (5 bases each). The J call may be mistaken, given a closer DNA end match to TRBJ2-7. Per the germline V gene, CDR1 is ENHRY and CDR2 is SYGVKD. CDR3 length: 16 residues. The CDR3 here is CAISDPGTSFSYEQYF. Written as DNA, the CDR3 is TGTGCCATCAGCGATCCAGGGACCTCTTTCTCCTACGAGCAGTACTTC.

This rearrangement joins TRBV11-2 to TRBJ2-3; weak D call: TRBD2 (5 bases). Trimming stripped 5 bases from V and 5 bases from J, with 5 bases between. The CDR3 runs to 11 residues. CDR1 is SGHAT and CDR2 is FQNNGV in the germline V gene. The CDR3 region is CASSRGDTQYF. Written as DNA, the CDR3 is TGTGCCAGCAGCCGGGGAGATACGCAGTATTTT.

This clone was seen a handful of times. V and J are TRBV25-1 and TRBJ2-7; 7 bases are a match to TRBD1. Germline values: CDR1 MGHDK, CDR2 SYGVNS. Trimming cost V 5 bases and J 3 bases; bases outside gene matches: 4. The CDR3 sequence is 13 residues long. The CDR3 here is CASSPGTVYEQYF. For the CDR3, the DNA is TGTGCCAGCAGTCCCGGGACAGTCTACGAGCAGTACTTC.

The V call is TRBV19, the J call TRBJ2-6; TRBD2 might be the D (5 bases). V was cut by 4 bases and J by 2 bases, with 9 bases left in between. CDR1 is LNHDA, CDR2 SQIVND, per germline (reference sequence). This CDR3 is built from 15 residues. The chain's CDR3 is CASSNTGTGANVLTF. CDR3 coding DNA: TGTGCCAGTAGTAACACCGGGACTGGGGCCAACGTCCTGACTTTC.

This clone was observed a few times. The V call is TRBV5-4, the J call TRBJ1-1; possible D gene TRBD1, 5 bases. The CDR3 loop spans 16 amino acids. Per the germline V gene, CDR1 is SGHNT and CDR2 is YYREEE (reference sequence). V lost 4 bases and J lost 5, with 21 bases in between. For the CDR3, the DNA is TGTGCCAGCAGCCTGGAGGGAGCTCACCGGGGGACTGAAGCTTTCTTT. Translating gives CASSLEGAHRGTEAFF. Full variable domain (remainder filled in from reference TRBV5-4 and TRBJ1-1): ETGVTQSPTHLIKTRGQQVTLRCSSQSGHNTVSWYQQALGQGPQFIFQYYREEENGRGNFPPRFSGLQFPNYSSELNVNALELDDSALYLCASSLEGAHRGTEAFFGQGTRLTVV.

The chain couples TRBV27 to TRBJ2-1; 7 nucleotides line up with TRBD1. The CDR3 consists of 15 residues. Germline V gene lookup returns CDR1 MNHEY and CDR2 SMNVEV (reference sequence). V lost 6 bases to trimming and J lost 1 base; unmatched junction nucleotides: 6. CDR3 bases: TGTGCCAGCAGCATCACAGGGGCGTCCTACAATGAGCAGTTCTTC. Residues: CASSITGASYNEQFF.

The V call is TRBV4-3, the J call TRBJ2-5, with 7 bases identical to TRBD2. The CDR3 covers 14 residues. The J segment lost 4 bases and the V segment lost 4 bases, leaving 6 bases of the junction unmatched. Germline-derived CDR1 and CDR2 are LGHNA and YSLEER. CDR3 sequence reads: CASSPSGRGETQYF. In DNA, the CDR3 is TGCGCCAGCAGCCCTAGCGGCCGAGGAGAGACCCAGTACTTC.

The chain joins TRBV18 to TRBJ2-5; D is perhaps TRBD1 (6 bases). Trimming left V 3 bases short and J 5 bases short, with 13 bases between. Germline CDR1 KGHSH, CDR2 LQKENI. CDR3 length: 14 residues. CDR3 sequence: CASSPSQGSETQYF. The CDR3 region has the DNA TGTGCCAGCTCACCCTCACAGGGTTCCGAGACCCAGTACTTC.

V usage is TRBV18 and J usage is TRBJ2-7; 9 bases are a match to TRBD1. Germline CDR1 KGHSH, CDR2 LQKENI. V dropped 10 bases and J dropped 0; count of bases not matched to a gene: 7. This CDR3 spans 14 amino acids. CDR3 sequence: CATSTGGSSYEQYF. The CDR3 DNA follows: TGTGCCACCTCGACAGGGGGGAGCTCCTACGAGCAGTACTTC.

This clone showed up just once. V is TRBV7-2 and J is TRBJ1-6; the D is unclear. The ends were cut back, 5 bases at V and 6 bases at J, with 14 bases in the middle. Germline-derived CDR1 and CDR2 are SGHTA and FQGNSA. This CDR3 has 15 residues. CDR3 nucleotides: TGTGCCAGCAGCCGAGACCCCTCGGGTAATTCACCCCTCCACTTT. It specifies CASSRDPSGNSPLHF. The complete variable domain, with remaining parts taken from reference TRBV7-2 and TRBJ1-6, reads GAGVSQSPSNKVTEKGKDVELRCDPISGHTALYWYRQSLGQGLEFLIYFQGNSAPDKSGLPSDRFSAERTGGSVSTLTIQRTQQEDSAVYLCASSRDPSGNSPLHFGNGTRLTVT.

The chain joins TRBV5-4 to TRBJ1-1, with unresolved D. Trimming removed 4 bases from V and 7 bases from J, with 17 bases in between. CDR1 is SGHNT and CDR2 is YYREEE in the germline V gene (reference sequence). CDR3 length equals 14 residues. Here the CDR3 DNA reads TGTGCCAGCAGCCAAAAGAGTGGGCTAGGTGAAGCTTTCTTT. Protein sequence: CASSQKSGLGEAFF.

The chain joins TRBV5-3 to TRBJ1-3, with D perhaps TRBD1 (5 bases). TRBV5-3 is identified as an open reading frame with a role that is uncertain. The CDR3 covers 14 residues. V was cut by 3 bases and J by 0 bases, with 7 bases left in between. CDR3 DNA: TGTGCCAGAAGCTCCGACAGCTCTGGAAACACCATATATTTT. This translates into CARSSDSSGNTIYF.

The rearrangement joins TRBV28 to TRBJ2-1; TRBD2 matches 10 bases. V lost 5 bases, J lost 8 bases, and 9 bases stayed unmatched. The germline V gene has CDR1 MDHEN and CDR2 SYDVKM. This CDR3 is built from 15 residues. The CDR3 DNA reads TGTGCCAGCAGTAACACCGGGACTAGCGTCTATGAGCAGTTCTTC. Amino acids: CASSNTGTSVYEQFF.

Of note for this clone: The sample holds other DNA sequences that translate to the same CDR3. The chain is built from TRBV6-5 and TRBJ1-6, with no clear D. The CDR3 totals 14 residues. The germline V and J ends were trimmed by 0 bases and 7 bases, with 7 bases remaining between them. Germline CDR1 reads MNHEY; CDR2 reads SVGAGI. CDR3 nucleotide sequence: TGTGCCAGCAGTTACTCCGGGTTAAATTCACCCCTCCACTTT. Translating it yields CASSYSGLNSPLHF.

J is TRBJ2-2 and V is TRBV11-3, with 10 bases lining up with TRBD1. CDR3 length equals 16 residues. Germline CDR1 SGHNT, CDR2 YENEEA. V trimming: 5 bases; J trimming: 5 bases; junction bases outside the gene matches: 8. The CDR3 nucleotides are TGTGCCAGCAGCACTACCGGGACAGGGGATACCGGGGAGCTGTTTTTT. Protein sequence: CASSTTGTGDTGELFF.

The chain links TRBV5-1 to TRBJ2-1; TRBD1 might be the D (6 bases). This CDR3 comprises 13 residues. Germline V CDR1 and CDR2: SGHRS, YFSETQ. V lost 3 bases, J lost 6 bases, and 10 bases lay in between. The CDR3 loop reads CASSSRGGNEQFF. CDR3 sequence (DNA): TGCGCCAGCAGCTCCCGAGGGGGCAATGAGCAGTTCTTC.

The chain couples TRBV4-1 to TRBJ2-3; 9 nucleotides match TRBD1. V lost 4 bases, J lost 5 bases, and 4 bases stayed unmatched. This CDR3 is built from 14 residues. Germline V CDR1 and CDR2: MGHRA, YSYEKL. The CDR3 sequence: CASSPGQGGDTQYF. DNA of the CDR3: TGCGCCAGCAGCCCGGGACAGGGTGGAGATACGCAGTATTTT.

This sequence joins TRBV6-6 and TRBJ2-7; 9 bases map to TRBD2. Unmatched junction bases numbered 3, after V lost 5 bases and J lost 4 bases. The CDR3 covers 13 residues. The germline gives CDR1 MNHNY, CDR2 SVGAGI (reference sequence). CDR3 amino acids: CASSDLAGYEQYF. The CDR3 DNA follows: TGTGCCAGCAGTGACCTAGCGGGATACGAGCAGTACTTC.